These 28 T cell receptor beta chains were all obtained from the same sample, sequenced in a study of T cell repertoires in cytomegalovirus infection. TCRdb reprocessed the reads via MiXCR and lists one record per CDR3 protein. The sample records approximately 730,000 distinct CDR3 sequences, around a third being singletons. Their antigens are not known. Sample: cultured PBMCs, taken from culture after CMV antigen stimulation. The receptors shown here come from a human donor in good health (CMV status not recorded). Some clones in this sample may be carry-over from other donors' samples.

This clonotype was seen more than once but under ten times. The chain uses TRBV6-2 or TRBV6-3 and TRBJ2-7; TRBD1 matches at 8 bases. The V gene's germline CDR1 is MNHEY and CDR2 SVGEGT. The CDR3 has 14 residues. Germline trimming cut 6 bases from V and 2 bases from J; bases unmatched to any gene: 6. CDR3 protein: CASRPGQGTYEQYF. The CDR3 nucleotides read TGTGCCAGCAGACCTGGACAGGGAACCTACGAGCAGTACTTC.

This clonotype was counted a few times. The rearrangement uses TRBV7-9 and TRBJ2-7; the D is unclear. The length of the CDR3 is 13 residues. The V end lost 2 bases, the J end lost 2 bases, and 7 bases lay between the germline ends. Germline V gene data show CDR1 as SEHNR and CDR2 as FQNEAQ (reference sequence). CDR3 DNA: TGTGCCAGCAGCTTAAGCCTAGCCTACGAGCAGTACTTC. This encodes CASSLSLAYEQYF.

The rearrangement joins TRBV4-1 to TRBJ1-2; the match to TRBD1 covers 9 bases. Germline lookup yields CDR1 MGHRA and CDR2 YSYEKL. V was pared by 0 bases and J by 8 bases, with 10 bases of the junction left unmatched. The CDR3 has 16 residues. The CDR3 DNA sequence: TGCGCCAGCAGCCAAGAGGCGACAGGGGGATTGAGAGGCTACACCTTC. Translated: CASSQEATGGLRGYTF.

A few counts support this clonotype. The rearrangement uses TRBV7-6 and TRBJ2-2; 7 nucleotides align to TRBD2. Germline lookup yields CDR1 SGHVS and CDR2 FNYEAQ. The V segment lost 5 bases and the J segment 3 bases; nucleotides outside the gene matches: 12. This CDR3 contains 17 residues. CDR3 coding DNA: TGTGCCAGCAGCCTAGGCGGTCTAGCGGAATACACCGGGGAGCTGTTTTTT. The encoded protein is CASSLGGLAEYTGELFF. Looking up the rest from reference TRBV7-6 and TRBJ2-2 gives the full variable domain: GAGVSQSPRYKVTKRGQDVALRCDPISGHVSLYWYRQALGQGPEFLTYFNYEAQQDKSGLPNDRFSAERPEGSISTLTIQRTEQRDSAMYRCASSLGGLAEYTGELFFGEGSRLTVL.

This clonotype was picked up many times. The chain has TRBV7-6 and TRBJ2-7, with 7 bases matching TRBD1. V lost 5 bases and J lost 3; bases outside the gene matches: 7. CDR3 length: 14 residues. CDR1 SGHVS and CDR2 FNYEAQ come from the germline V gene. The CDR3 region is CASSPRDRLYEQYF. DNA for the CDR3: TGTGCCAGCAGCCCCCGGGACAGACTCTACGAGCAGTACTTC.

The chain has TRBV6-2 or TRBV6-3 and TRBJ2-7; no clear D. V gave up 6 bases and J gave up 1 base, with 7 bases separating them. Germline CDR1 reads MNHEY; CDR2 reads SVGEGT. CDR3 length: 12 amino acids. The chain's CDR3 is CASRPNSYEQYF. CDR3 nucleotide sequence: TGTGCCAGCAGGCCGAATTCCTACGAGCAGTACTTC.

This clonotype was recorded many times. This chain joins TRBV7-9 and TRBJ2-1; no reliable D call. Deletions cut 4 bases from V and 6 bases from J, with 7 bases between. Germline-derived CDR1 and CDR2 are SEHNR and FQNEAQ (reference sequence). The CDR3 is 12 amino acids. CDR3 bases: TGTGCCAGCAGCTCAGGAAGCAATGAGCAGTTCTTC. Encoded protein: CASSSGSNEQFF.

Remarks on this clonotype: Relative to the germline gene, one junction end is altered; a read error may explain this. The rearrangement links TRBV20-1 to TRBJ2-3; the D is unclear. The CDR3 contains 14 residues. The germline CDR1 and CDR2 sequences are DFQATT and SNEGSKA (reference sequence). CDR3 sequence reads: CSARDSRGTDTQYF. CDR3 nucleotides: TGCAGTGCTCGAGATAGCAGAGGCACAGATACGCAGTATTTT.

Concerning this clonotype: The junction departs from germline at one end; a sequencing error may be responsible. J is TRBJ2-4 and V is TRBV10-2, with TRBD2 identical over 9 bases. CDR1 is WSHSY and CDR2 is SAAADI in the germline V gene. The CDR3 runs 13 residues. The CDR3: CASSVGGRARVHF. The CDR3 region has the DNA TGCGCCAGCAGTGTAGGCGGGAGGGCTCGGGTCCACTTC.

The chain has TRBV15 and TRBJ2-6; the D gene is possibly TRBD2 (5 bases). Deletions cut 0 bases from V and 0 bases from J, with 24 bases between. The CDR3 length is 22 residues. CDR1 LNHNV and CDR2 YYDKDF come from the germline V gene (reference sequence). The CDR3 DNA is TGTGCCACCAGCAGAGATCGCGAGTCCGGCCGGGGATCCGACTCTGGGGCCAACGTCCTGACTTTC. Its translation is CATSRDRESGRGSDSGANVLTF.

A few counts support this clonotype. The gene calls are TRBV19 and TRBJ2-3; 10 nucleotides line up with TRBD2. Looked up from germline, CDR1 is LNHDA and CDR2 is SQIVND (reference sequence). CDR3 length: 15 amino acids. Trimming took 5 bases from V and 5 from J; bases not matched to a gene: 7. CDR3 coding DNA: TGTGCCAGTAGTGTCTTAGCGGGGGGTCAAGATACGCAGTATTTT. The encoded protein is CASSVLAGGQDTQYF.

This clonotype was counted only a few times. The rearrangement links TRBV5-1 to TRBJ2-7, with D unresolved. In germline, CDR1 is SGHRS, CDR2 YFSETQ. V was trimmed by 0 bases and J by 6 bases, leaving 10 bases between them. The CDR3 sequence is 13 residues long. CDR3 bases: TGCGCCAGCAGCTTGGTCAGCCGGAGCGAGCAGTACTTC. Its translation: CASSLVSRSEQYF.

V usage is TRBV4-1 and J usage is TRBJ2-5, with D uncertain. There are 13 residues in the CDR3. Germline-derived CDR1 and CDR2 are MGHRA and YSYEKL. The V gene lost 0 bases and the J gene lost 3 bases, with 5 bases spanning the gap. CDR3 DNA: TGCGCCAGCAGCCAAGATCACAAAGAGACCCAGTACTTC. It specifies CASSQDHKETQYF.

This clonotype showed up just a few times. The chain uses TRBV11-3 and TRBJ2-7; maybe TRBD2 (6 bases). CDR3 size: 14 residues. Per germline, CDR1 SGHNT and CDR2 YENEEA. V lost 5 bases and J 2 bases, leaving 13 bases between the germline ends. This chain's CDR3 is CASSPSGLTYEQYF. DNA of the CDR3: TGTGCCAGCAGCCCATCCGGACTAACCTACGAGCAGTACTTC.

The chain is built from TRBV19 and TRBJ2-5; a possible D gene is TRBD1 (6 bases). V lost 9 bases to trimming and J lost 4 bases, with 21 bases between them. The germline V gene has CDR1 LNHDA and CDR2 SQIVND (reference sequence). The CDR3 consists of 15 residues. The CDR3 coding sequence is TGTGCCAGAAGGCAGGGGAATCATGCGGGAGAGACCCAGTACTTC. Protein sequence: CARRQGNHAGETQYF.

A few counts support this clonotype. V gene TRBV12-3 or TRBV12-4 combines with J gene TRBJ2-2, with D unclear. The CDR3 is 15 amino acids. V lost 1 base to trimming and J lost 6 bases, with 12 bases between them. The CDR3 DNA is TGTGCCAGCAGTTTAGGGGAAAGTAGGGCCGGGGAGCTGTTTTTT. It yields the protein CASSLGESRAGELFF.

The V gene is TRBV12-3 or TRBV12-4, the J gene TRBJ1-1, with unresolved D. The ends were cut back, 0 bases at V and 2 bases at J, with 7 bases in the middle. The CDR3 is made up of 14 amino acids. The CDR3, as DNA: TGTGCCAGCAGTTTAGCGCTGGATAACACTGAAGCTTTCTTT. This translates into CASSLALDNTEAFF.

The chain uses TRBV7-2 and TRBJ2-1; possibly TRBD2 for D (5 bases). V was clipped by 5 bases and J by 4 bases, with 15 bases between them. Germline CDR1 SGHTA, CDR2 FQGNSA. The CDR3 is 15 amino acids. CDR3 coding DNA: TGTGCCAGCAGCACCGGAGAGGGCAAGTACAATGAGCAGTTCTTC. It specifies CASSTGEGKYNEQFF.

This clonotype was observed a few times. The chain has TRBV6-6 and TRBJ1-1; possibly TRBD1 for D (6 bases). V was cut by 3 bases and J by 3 bases, with 17 bases left in between. This CDR3 comprises 16 residues. Per the germline V gene, CDR1 is MNHNY and CDR2 is SVGAGI (reference sequence). The CDR3 coding sequence is TGTGCCAGCAGTTATTCGACAGGAAAAGAGGACACTGAAGCTTTCTTT. This codes for CASSYSTGKEDTEAFF.

This chain links TRBV12-3 or TRBV12-4 with TRBJ1-6; no definite D call. V gave up 7 bases and J gave up 9 bases, with 13 bases separating them. This CDR3 has 13 amino acids. CDR3 amino acids: CASKRVTGSPLHF. DNA for the CDR3: TGTGCCAGCAAAAGGGTCACGGGTTCACCCCTCCACTTT.

Here the CDR3 reads CASRLQGSETEAFF. The CDR3, as DNA: TGTGCCAGTAGGCTACAGGGAAGTGAAACTGAAGCTTTCTTT. The chain carries TRBV19 and TRBJ1-1, with D perhaps TRBD1 (6 bases). Trimming pared 6 bases from V and 5 bases from J, leaving 16 bases between. Germline V gene data show CDR1 as LNHDA and CDR2 as SQIVND (reference sequence). This CDR3 spans 14 amino acids.

CDR3 in amino acids: CASSGPLRADTQYF. As DNA, the CDR3 is TGTGCCAGCAGCGGGCCCCTCCGGGCCGATACGCAGTATTTT. The J gene is TRBJ2-3, the V gene TRBV5-4; D is unclear. Trimming stripped 4 bases from V and 6 bases from J, with 15 bases between. The CDR3 is 14 amino acids. Germline V lookup: CDR1 SGHNT, CDR2 YYREEE (reference sequence).

This chain links TRBV29-1 with TRBJ2-6; D is unresolved. Germline CDR1 and CDR2: SQVTM and ANQGSEA. The CDR3 is made up of 13 amino acids. V lost 5 bases and J lost 0, with 5 bases in between. The CDR3 spells CSVRGSGANVLTF. In DNA form, the CDR3 reads TGCAGCGTTCGAGGCTCTGGGGCCAACGTCCTGACTTTC.

The chain employs TRBV7-6 and TRBJ2-3, with 7 bases lining up with TRBD2. The V and J ends lost 7 bases and 4 bases, in that order; junction bases with no gene match: 8. The CDR3 is 14 amino acids. The germline CDR1 and CDR2 sequences are SGHVS and FNYEAQ. CDR3: CASNRAGEADTQYF. For the CDR3, the DNA is TGTGCCAGCAACCGGGCGGGAGAGGCAGATACGCAGTATTTT.

The genes are TRBV10-3 and TRBJ2-7, with 8 bases identical to TRBD1. The CDR3 length is 14 residues. Germline V CDR1 and CDR2: ENHRY, SYGVKD. The V gene end was trimmed by 2 bases and the J gene end by 2 bases; junction bases not matched to a gene: 2. CDR3 protein: CAISETGQAYEQYF. The CDR3 DNA follows: TGTGCCATCAGTGAGACGGGACAGGCCTACGAGCAGTACTTC.

This clonotype appeared a few times. The junction departs from germline at one end; a sequencing error may be responsible. The chain joins TRBV7-9 to TRBJ2-7; D unclear. Germline lookup yields CDR1 SEHNR and CDR2 FQNEAQ (reference sequence). This CDR3 region has 15 residues. The CDR3 protein is CASSPVTGYSHEQYF. The CDR3 DNA follows: TGTGCCAGCAGTCCTGTAACCGGGTACTCCCACGAGCAGTACTTC.

This clonotype was counted a few times. At one of its ends the junction is not consistent with the germline gene, which may arise from a read error. The V call is TRBV5-6, the J call TRBJ1-1; possible D gene TRBD1, 6 bases. CDR3 length: 14 amino acids. Germline V lookup: CDR1 SGHDT, CDR2 YYEEEE. The CDR3 DNA reads as TGTGCCAGCAGATTGGACCAGGGGAGGACTGAAGCTTTCTTT. Protein: CASRLDQGRTEAFF.

The CDR3 region is CASSPPGDGYGYTF. CDR3 sequence (DNA): TGCGCCAGCAGCCCCCCGGGGGATGGCTATGGCTACACCTTC. This sequence joins TRBV4-3 and TRBJ1-2; weak D call: TRBD1 (5 bases). The CDR3 is 14 residues long. Trimming cost V 4 bases and J 4 bases, with 13 bases left between them. In germline, CDR1 is LGHNA, CDR2 YSLEER.